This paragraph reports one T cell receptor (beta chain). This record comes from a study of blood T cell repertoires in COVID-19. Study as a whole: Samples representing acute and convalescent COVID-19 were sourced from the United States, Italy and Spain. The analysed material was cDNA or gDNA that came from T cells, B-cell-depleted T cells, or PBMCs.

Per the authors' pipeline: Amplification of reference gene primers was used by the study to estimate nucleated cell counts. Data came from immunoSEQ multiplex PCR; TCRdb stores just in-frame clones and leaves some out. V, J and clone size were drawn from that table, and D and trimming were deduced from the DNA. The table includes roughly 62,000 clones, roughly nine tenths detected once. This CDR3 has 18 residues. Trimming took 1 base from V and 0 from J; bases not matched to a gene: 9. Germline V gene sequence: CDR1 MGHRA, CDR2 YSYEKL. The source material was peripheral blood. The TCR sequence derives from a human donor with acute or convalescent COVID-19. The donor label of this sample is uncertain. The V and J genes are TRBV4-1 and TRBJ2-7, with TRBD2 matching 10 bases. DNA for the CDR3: TGCGCCAGCAGCCAAGTGATAGGACTAGCGGAAAACTCCTACGAGCAGTACTTC. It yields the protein CASSQVIGLAENSYEQYF.